This entry features one T cell receptor beta chain sequence. Original analysis: Estimation of nucleated cell counts relied on the amplification of reference gene primers. TCRdb's table, derived via immunoSEQ multiplex PCR, lists solely in-frame clones and lacks some. The V and J calls and clone size are taken from that table; D and trimming were inferred from the DNA. The data show some 120,000 clones, more than 75% seen once. The sample is drawn from a study of blood T cell repertoires in COVID-19. In the study overall: Acute and convalescent COVID-19 samples came from the United States, Italy and Spain.

Germline CDR1 reads MNHEY; CDR2 reads SVGAGI. This CDR3 spans 15 amino acids. With V trimmed by 8 bases and J by 0 bases, 4 bases remained unmatched. Sequencing used peripheral blood. The chain couples TRBV6-5 to TRBJ2-6, with 7 bases identical to TRBD2. This clonotype originated in a man between 40 and 49 years old with acute or convalescent COVID-19. The CDR3 sequence: CASLPGGSGANVLTF. The CDR3 DNA reads TGTGCCAGCCTCCCGGGGGGCTCTGGGGCCAACGTCCTGACTTTC.